One T cell receptor beta chain is described in this entry. Lacking the conserved final phenylalanine or tryptophan, this CDR3 likely reflects a read error. This record comes from a study of tumor and adjacent non-tumor tissue in lung cancer. RNA was extracted from bulk tissue without any cell sorting. Distant lung tissue was collected more than 3 cm away from the tumor edge. This CDR3 spans 14 amino acids. Looked up from germline, CDR1 is DFQATT and CDR2 is SNEGSKA (reference sequence). A modified ARM-PCR protocol with three rounds of nested PCR amplified TCRbeta. TCRdb reprocessed the multiplex PCR reads via MiXCR and lists one record per CDR3 protein. Of 98,000 or so distinct CDR3 sequences listed, 75% to 85% are singletons.

The TCR originated in a man aged 55 to 70 with small cell lung cancer. The specimen sequenced was distant non-tumor lung tissue. V is TRBV20-1 and J is TRBJ2-1; 10 nucleotides line up with TRBD2. CDR3 amino acids: CSASGASGSYEQFL. The CDR3 DNA sequence: TGCAGCGCCTCAGGGGCTAGCGGGAGTTATGAGCAGTTCCTC.